The 5 T cell receptor beta chains reported below all come from one sample, sequenced in a study of vaccination and CD4 T cells after COVID-19. These receptors lack a known antigen. As for treatment: roughly 10-day PBMC culture with coronavirus spike peptide pools or control peptides (ViraFEST assay). The Oncomine TCR Beta short-read assay sequenced DNA from cultured CD4+ T cells. One entry per CDR3 protein results from TCRdb running MiXCR on the PCR reads. The sample gives 9,500 to 13,000 distinct CDR3 sequences, approximately 24% of which show up once; roughly 50% is in the top ten. The source material was CD4+ T cells from blood, cultured in vitro, sampled before SARS-CoV-2 vaccination. The receptors originated from a human donor who received a COVID-19 vaccine.

The CDR3 spells CASSDLPRTGPNQPQHF. The CDR3 nucleotides are TGTGCCAGCTCAGATCTCCCCAGGACAGGACCCAATCAGCCCCAGCATTTT. This rearrangement joins TRBV18 to TRBJ1-5; TRBD1 agrees at 7 bases. CDR1 is KGHSH and CDR2 is LQKENI in the germline V gene. Unmatched junction bases numbered 13, after V lost 5 bases and J lost 3 bases. This CDR3 region has 17 residues.

V is TRBV19 and J is TRBJ2-1, with 7 bases matching TRBD2. The CDR3 has 16 amino acids. Germline V gene data show CDR1 as LNHDA and CDR2 as SQIVND (reference sequence). V trimming: 3 bases; J trimming: 9 bases; junction bases outside the gene matches: 14. The CDR3 spells CASSIMGGWILGEQFF. Written as DNA, the CDR3 is TGTGCCAGTAGTATTATGGGAGGGTGGATCCTCGGTGAGCAGTTCTTC.

V is TRBV20-1 and J is TRBJ1-2; no clear D gene. V shed 5 bases and J shed 1 base, with 11 bases lying between them. This CDR3 has 13 amino acids. Germline V gene data show CDR1 as DFQATT and CDR2 as SNEGSKA (reference sequence). CDR3 in amino acids: CSAPQNLNYGYTF. The CDR3 nucleotides read TGCAGTGCTCCCCAGAACCTTAACTATGGCTACACCTTC.

The chain employs TRBV12-3 or TRBV12-4 and TRBJ1-1; 8 nucleotides line up with TRBD1. The junction had 11 bases not matched to a gene; V was cut back by 6 bases and J by 2 bases. The CDR3 has 16 amino acids. The CDR3, as DNA: TGTGCCAGCAGCTTGAGTAGCAGGGGGCTTAACACTGAAGCTTTCTTT. Amino acids: CASSLSSRGLNTEAFF.

There are a few counts of this clonotype. The chain uses TRBV6-1 and TRBJ1-1; no reliable D call. The CDR3 has 15 amino acids. Germline V CDR1 and CDR2: MNHNS, SASEGT. V dropped 7 bases and J dropped 2 bases, with 17 bases sitting between them. The CDR3 protein is CASTAQPRSNTEAFF. The DNA of the CDR3 is TGTGCCAGCACCGCCCAACCCAGGTCAAACACTGAAGCTTTCTTT.